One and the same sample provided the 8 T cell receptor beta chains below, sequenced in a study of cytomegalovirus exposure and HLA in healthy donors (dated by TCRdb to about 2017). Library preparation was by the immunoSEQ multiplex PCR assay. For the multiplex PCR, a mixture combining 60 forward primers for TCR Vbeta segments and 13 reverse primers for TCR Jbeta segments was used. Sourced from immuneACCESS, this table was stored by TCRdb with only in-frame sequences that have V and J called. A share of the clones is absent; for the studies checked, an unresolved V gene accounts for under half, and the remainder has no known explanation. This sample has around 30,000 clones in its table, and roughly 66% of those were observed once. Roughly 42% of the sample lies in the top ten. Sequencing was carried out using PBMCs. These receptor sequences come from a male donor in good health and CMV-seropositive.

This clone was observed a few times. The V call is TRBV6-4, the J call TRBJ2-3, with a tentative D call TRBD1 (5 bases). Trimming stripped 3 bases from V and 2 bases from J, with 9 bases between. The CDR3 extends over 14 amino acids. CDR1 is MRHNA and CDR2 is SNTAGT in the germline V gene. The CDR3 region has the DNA TGTGCCAGCAGTGAGATAGGGGACACAGATACGCAGTATTTT. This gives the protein CASSEIGDTDTQYF.

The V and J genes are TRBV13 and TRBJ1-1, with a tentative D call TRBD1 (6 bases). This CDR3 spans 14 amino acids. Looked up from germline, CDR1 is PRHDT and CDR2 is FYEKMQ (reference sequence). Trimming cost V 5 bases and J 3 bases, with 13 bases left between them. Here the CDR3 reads CASSLGGAHTEAFF. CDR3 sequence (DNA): TGTGCCAGCAGCCTCGGGGGGGCCCACACTGAAGCTTTCTTT.

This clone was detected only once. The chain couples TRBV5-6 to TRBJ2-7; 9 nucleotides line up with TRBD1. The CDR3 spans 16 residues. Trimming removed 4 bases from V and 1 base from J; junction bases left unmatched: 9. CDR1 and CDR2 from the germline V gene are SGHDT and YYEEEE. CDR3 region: CASSGSGQGISYEQYF. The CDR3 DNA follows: TGTGCCAGCAGCGGATCGGGACAGGGAATATCCTACGAGCAGTACTTC.

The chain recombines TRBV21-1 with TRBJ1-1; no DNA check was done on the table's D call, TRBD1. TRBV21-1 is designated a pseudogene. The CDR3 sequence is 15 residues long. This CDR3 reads CASSKGYSPNTEAFF. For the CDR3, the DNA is TGTGCCAGCAGCAAAGGGTACAGCCCGAACACTGAAGCTTTCTTT.

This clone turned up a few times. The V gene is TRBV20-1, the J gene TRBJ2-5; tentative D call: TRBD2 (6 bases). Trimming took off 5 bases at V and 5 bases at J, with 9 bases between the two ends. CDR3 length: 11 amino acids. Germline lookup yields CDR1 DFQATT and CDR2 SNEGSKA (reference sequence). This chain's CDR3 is CSAGGGETQYF. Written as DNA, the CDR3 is TGCAGTGCTGGAGGAGGGGAGACCCAGTACTTC.

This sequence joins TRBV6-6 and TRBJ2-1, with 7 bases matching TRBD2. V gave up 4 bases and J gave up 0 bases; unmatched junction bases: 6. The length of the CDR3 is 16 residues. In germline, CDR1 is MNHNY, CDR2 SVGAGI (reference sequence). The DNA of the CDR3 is TGTGCCAGCAGTTCGGCAGCGGGACTCTCCTACAATGAGCAGTTCTTC. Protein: CASSSAAGLSYNEQFF.

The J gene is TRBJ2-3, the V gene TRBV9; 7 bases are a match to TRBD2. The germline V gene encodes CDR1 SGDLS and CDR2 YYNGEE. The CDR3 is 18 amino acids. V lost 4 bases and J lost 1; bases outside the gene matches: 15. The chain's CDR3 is CASSPDGGLSGGTDTQYF. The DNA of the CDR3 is TGTGCCAGCAGCCCCGACGGGGGGTTGAGCGGGGGCACAGATACGCAGTATTTT.

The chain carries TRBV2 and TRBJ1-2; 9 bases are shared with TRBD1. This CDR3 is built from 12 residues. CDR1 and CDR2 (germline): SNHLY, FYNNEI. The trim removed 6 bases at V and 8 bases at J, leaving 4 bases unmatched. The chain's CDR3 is CASRGQGRGYTF. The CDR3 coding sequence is TGTGCCAGCAGGGGACAGGGAAGAGGCTACACCTTC.